Sequencing of this T cell receptor (beta chain) was carried out in a study of graft-versus-host responses after intestinal transplantation. Study background: Recipients got multivisceral, liver-intestinal, or isolated intestinal transplants.

Overall study findings and caveats: Recipient marrow harbored GvH clones, some of which surfaced first in ileum or blood.

Turning to this clone: Antigen specificity is unknown.

Germline CDR1 and CDR2: LGHNT and FRNRAP. CDR3 length: 16 amino acids. V lost 1 base, J lost 8 bases, and 7 bases stayed unmatched. Here immunoSEQ multiplex PCR was the method, and the copy in TCRdb shows in-frame clones only, minus some. The sample carries about 64,000 clones, over 90% recorded once. This receptor was taken from a human donor who was the organ donor for an intestinal transplant. The sample in question was unstimulated CD8+ T cells sorted from spleen or lymph node cells, obtained before transplant. The chain uses TRBV12-5 and TRBJ2-1; TRBD2 matches at 11 bases. CDR3: CASGLDASGRMDEQFF. For the CDR3, the DNA is TGTGCTAGTGGTTTGGACGCTAGCGGGAGGATGGATGAGCAGTTCTTC.